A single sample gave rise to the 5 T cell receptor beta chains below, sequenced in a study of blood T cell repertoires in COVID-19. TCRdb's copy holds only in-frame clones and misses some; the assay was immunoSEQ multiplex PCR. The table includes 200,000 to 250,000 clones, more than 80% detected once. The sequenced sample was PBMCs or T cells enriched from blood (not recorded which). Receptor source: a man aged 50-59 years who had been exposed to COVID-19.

DNA of the CDR3: TGTGCCAGCCTCCGGGACAGGGTTCCTGATGAGCAGTTCTTC. Translation gives CASLRDRVPDEQFF. V is TRBV7-2 and J is TRBJ2-1, with TRBD1 matching 9 bases. Germline V lookup: CDR1 SGHTA, CDR2 FQGNSA. The CDR3 length is 14 residues. With V trimmed by 8 bases and J by 8 bases, 10 bases remained unmatched.

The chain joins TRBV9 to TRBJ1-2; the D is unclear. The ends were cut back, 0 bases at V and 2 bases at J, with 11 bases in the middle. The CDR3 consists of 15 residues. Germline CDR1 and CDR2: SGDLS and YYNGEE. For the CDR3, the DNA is TGTGCCAGCAGCGTAGATGGCACAACCAACTATGGCTACACCTTC. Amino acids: CASSVDGTTNYGYTF.

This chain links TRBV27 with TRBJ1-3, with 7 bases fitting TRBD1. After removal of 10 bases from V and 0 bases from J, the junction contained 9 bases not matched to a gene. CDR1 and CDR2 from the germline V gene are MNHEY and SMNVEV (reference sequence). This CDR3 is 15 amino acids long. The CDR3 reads CATARSGGSGNTIYF. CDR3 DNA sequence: TGTGCCACCGCTCGCTCAGGGGGCTCTGGAAACACCATATATTTT.

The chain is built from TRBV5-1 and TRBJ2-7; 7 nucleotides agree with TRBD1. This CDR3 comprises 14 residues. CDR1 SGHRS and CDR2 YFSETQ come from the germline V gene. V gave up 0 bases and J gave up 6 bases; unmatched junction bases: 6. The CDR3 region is CASSLGQGDGEQYF. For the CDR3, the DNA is TGCGCCAGCAGCTTGGGACAGGGAGACGGCGAGCAGTACTTC.

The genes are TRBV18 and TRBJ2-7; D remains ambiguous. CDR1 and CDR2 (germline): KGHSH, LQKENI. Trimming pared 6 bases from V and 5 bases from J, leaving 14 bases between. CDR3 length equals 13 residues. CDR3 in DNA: TGTGCCAGCTCGCCTCGACATCCCCACGAGCAGTACTTC. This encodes CASSPRHPHEQYF.